The TCR beta chain described here comes from a study of cytotoxic CD8 clonotypes in ibrutinib-treated CLL. For the study at large: Results showed around 24 partial and 2 complete responses; following median around 68 months, around 15 remained remitted, approximately twelve advanced.

In germline, CDR1 is MNHNS, CDR2 SASEGT. This CDR3 has 16 residues. Trimming left V 4 bases short and J 0 bases short, with 16 bases between. This table comes from immunoSEQ multiplex PCR, and its TCRdb copy is limited to in-frame clones, with some not included. This sample has around 150,000 clones, with more than 70% found just once. This clone has a single count. Its target is not known. Findings and limits, study-wide: While tracking circulating CD8+ T-cell counts, baseline clonality exceeded that of age-matched healthy donors.

The clonotype was recovered from a human donor with chronic lymphocytic leukemia. This material consisted of PBMCs, taken after 36 months of ibrutinib treatment. The V call is TRBV6-1, the J call TRBJ2-7, with D possibly TRBD2 on 6 matching bases. In nucleotides, the CDR3 is TGTGCCAGCAGTGCGTGGAGGGTGCCCCGCTCCTACGAGCAGTACTTC. Residues: CASSAWRVPRSYEQYF.